The present T cell receptor (beta chain) was sequenced within a study of T cells expressing NK-cell markers. In the case of this clonotype: Its target is not known.

TCRdb reanalyzed the 5' RACE reads, giving one entry per CDR3 protein sequence and no DNA. There are 130,000 to 150,000 distinct CDR3 sequences in the sample, with roughly 12% held by the top ten. Regarding the study as a whole: In about six donors, dominant CD3+CD56+NKG2C+ clones formed about 1.0-8% of CD8+ cells.

This CDR3 has 14 amino acids. Germline lookup yields CDR1 MNHEY and CDR2 SMNVEV (reference sequence). The sequenced sample was blood T cells: a sorted CD56 or NKG2C T cell subset, CD4+ or CD8+ T cells, or bulk PBMC T cells (not recorded which). The chain is built from TRBV27 and TRBJ2-2; the D call of TRBD1 rests on TCRdb alone, since no DNA is present to check it. This TCR was recovered from a man younger than 35 in good health. CDR3 in amino acids: CASSPLQGTGELFF.